This TCR beta chain was recovered during a study of shared clonotypes between healthy human individuals. General observations from the study: Roughly 4.6% of naive CD4 clonotypes were common to a handful of donors. Richness estimates generally favored naive over memory subsets.

V dropped 4 bases and J dropped 4 bases, with 10 bases sitting between them. The germline V gene has CDR1 MNHEY and CDR2 SVGAGI. CDR3 size: 13 residues. The DNA input per sorted-subset replicate PCR was around 200 ng, corresponding to some 30,000 T cell genomes. The protocol was immunoSEQ multiplex PCR, while the TCRdb copy is restricted to in-frame clones and leaves out a portion. Among a few million clones listed, over 90% were seen once. Details on this clone: No antigen is known for it.

Sequencing input: naive CD4+ T cells from PBMCs. The subset: CD45RA+ positively selected. The sequence came from a man younger than 35 in good health. Some clones in this sample may be carry-over from other donors' samples. V is TRBV6-5 and J is TRBJ1-1; D is unclear. As DNA, the CDR3 is TGTGCCAGCAGTTGGACCAAGGGCACTGAAGCTTTCTTT. Translating gives CASSWTKGTEAFF.